This TCR beta chain was sequenced in a study of control samples from healthy donors and cancer patients. Germline CDR1 reads SNHLY; CDR2 reads FYNNEI. The ends were cut back, 2 bases at V and 0 bases at J, with 11 bases in the middle. The CDR3 is made up of 15 amino acids. The repertoire was sequenced with immunoSEQ multiplex PCR; TCRdb's copy has only in-frame clones and lacks some. The table lists approximately 99,000 clones, 82% of them singletons. The rearrangement joins TRBV2 to TRBJ2-7; no clear D. The sample taken for sequencing was blood. This clonotype was sampled from a man younger than 35 in good health. Here the CDR3 reads CASSERIVRSYEQYF. CDR3 in DNA: TGTGCCAGCAGTGAAAGAATAGTCCGCTCCTACGAGCAGTACTTC.